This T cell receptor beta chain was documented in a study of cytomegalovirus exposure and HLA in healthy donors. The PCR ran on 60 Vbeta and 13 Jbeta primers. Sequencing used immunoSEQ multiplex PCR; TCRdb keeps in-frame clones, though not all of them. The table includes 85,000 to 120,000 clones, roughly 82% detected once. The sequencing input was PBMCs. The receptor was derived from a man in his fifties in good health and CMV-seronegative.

CDR3 nucleotides: TGCGCCAGCAGCGATACCGGGACAGGAGGGGCCGGGGAGCTGTTTTTT. Amino acids: CASSDTGTGGAGELFF. This rearrangement joins TRBV5-1 to TRBJ2-2, with TRBD1 matching over 8 bases. The germline CDR1 and CDR2 sequences are SGHRS and YFSETQ. The CDR3 has 16 residues. J gave up 6 bases and V 4 bases, and 11 bases lay outside the gene matches.